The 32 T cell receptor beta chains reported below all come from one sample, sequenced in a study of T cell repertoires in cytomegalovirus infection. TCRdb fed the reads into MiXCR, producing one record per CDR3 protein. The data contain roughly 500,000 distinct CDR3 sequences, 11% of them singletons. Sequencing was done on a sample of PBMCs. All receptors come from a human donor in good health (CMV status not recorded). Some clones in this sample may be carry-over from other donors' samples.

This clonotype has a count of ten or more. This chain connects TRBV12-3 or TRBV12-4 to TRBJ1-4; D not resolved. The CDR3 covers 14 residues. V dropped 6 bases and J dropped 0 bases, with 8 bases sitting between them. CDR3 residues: CASRAHATNEKLFF. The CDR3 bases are TGTGCCAGCAGGGCGCATGCAACTAATGAAAAACTGTTTTTT.

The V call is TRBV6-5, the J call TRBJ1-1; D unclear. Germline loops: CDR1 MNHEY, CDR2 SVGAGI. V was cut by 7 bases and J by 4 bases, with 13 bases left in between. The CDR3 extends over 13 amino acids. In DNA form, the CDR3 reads TGTGCCAGCAACGAACTTCGGGGCACTGAAGCTTTCTTT. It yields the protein CASNELRGTEAFF.

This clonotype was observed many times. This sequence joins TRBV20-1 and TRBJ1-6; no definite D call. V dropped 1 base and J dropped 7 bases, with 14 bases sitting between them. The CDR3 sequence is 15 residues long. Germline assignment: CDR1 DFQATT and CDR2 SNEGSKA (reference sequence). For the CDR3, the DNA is TGCAGTGCTAGAGTAAAAGCGAGCGTAAATTCACCCCTCCACTTT. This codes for CSARVKASVNSPLHF.

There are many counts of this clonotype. The CDR3 sequence: CAISSGPNTEAFF. In nucleotides, the CDR3 is TGTGCCATCAGTTCCGGGCCCAACACTGAAGCTTTCTTT. V and J are TRBV10-3 and TRBJ1-1, with D unresolved. Trimming cost V 5 bases and J 2 bases, with 9 bases left between them. Germline values: CDR1 ENHRY, CDR2 SYGVKD. The length of the CDR3 is 13 residues.

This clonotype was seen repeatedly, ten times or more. This chain's CDR3 is CASSLATGQITGELFF. The DNA for the CDR3 is TGTGCCAGCAGCTTGGCGACAGGGCAGATCACCGGGGAGCTGTTTTTT. The chain recombines TRBV7-2 with TRBJ2-2; 7 bases agree with TRBD1. The CDR3 has 16 amino acids. V dropped 3 bases and J dropped 4; count of bases not matched to a gene: 8. Per the germline V gene, CDR1 is SGHTA and CDR2 is FQGNSA.

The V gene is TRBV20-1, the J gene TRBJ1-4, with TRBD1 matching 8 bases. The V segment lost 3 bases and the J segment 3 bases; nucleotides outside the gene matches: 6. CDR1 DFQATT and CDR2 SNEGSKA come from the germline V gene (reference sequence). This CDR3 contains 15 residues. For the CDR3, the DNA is TGCAGTGCTAGGGCTAACAGGGGGGCTAATGAAAAACTGTTTTTT. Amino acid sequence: CSARANRGANEKLFF.

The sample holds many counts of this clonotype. CDR3 in DNA: TGTGCCAGCAGCTCACTTAGCGGGAGCCCCAATGAGCAGTTCTTC. Its translation: CASSSLSGSPNEQFF. This chain links TRBV7-9 with TRBJ2-1, with TRBD2 matching 9 bases. Trimming took 4 bases from V and 6 from J; bases not matched to a gene: 7. The CDR3 has 15 residues. Germline V gene sequence: CDR1 SEHNR, CDR2 FQNEAQ (reference sequence).

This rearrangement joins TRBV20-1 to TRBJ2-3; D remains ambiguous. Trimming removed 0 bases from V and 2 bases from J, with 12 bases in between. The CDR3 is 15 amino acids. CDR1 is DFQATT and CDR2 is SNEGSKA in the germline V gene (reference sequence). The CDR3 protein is CSAREGPRYTDTQYF. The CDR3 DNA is TGCAGTGCTAGAGAGGGCCCCAGGTACACAGATACGCAGTATTTT.

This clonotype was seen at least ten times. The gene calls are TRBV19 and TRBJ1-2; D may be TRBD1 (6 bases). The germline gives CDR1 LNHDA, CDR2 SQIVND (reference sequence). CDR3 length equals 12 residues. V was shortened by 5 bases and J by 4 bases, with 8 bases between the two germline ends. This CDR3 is CASSGQTYGYTF. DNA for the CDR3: TGTGCCAGTAGTGGACAGACCTATGGCTACACCTTC. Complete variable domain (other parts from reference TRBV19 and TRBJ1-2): DGGITQSPKYLFRKEGQNVTLSCEQNLNHDAMYWYRQDPGQGLRLIYYSQIVNDFQKGDIAEGYSVSREKKESFPLTVTSAQKNPTAFYLCASSGQTYGYTFGSGTRLTVV.

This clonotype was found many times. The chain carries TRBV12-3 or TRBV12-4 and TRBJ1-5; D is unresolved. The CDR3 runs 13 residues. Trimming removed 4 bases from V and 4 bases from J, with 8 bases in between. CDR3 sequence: CASSWDPNQPQHF. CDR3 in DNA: TGTGCCAGCAGTTGGGATCCGAATCAGCCCCAGCATTTT.

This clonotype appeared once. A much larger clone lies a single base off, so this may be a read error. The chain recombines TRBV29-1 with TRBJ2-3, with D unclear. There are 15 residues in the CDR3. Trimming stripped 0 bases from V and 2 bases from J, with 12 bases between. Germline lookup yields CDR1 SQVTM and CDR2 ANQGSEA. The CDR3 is CSVEDRLSYTDTQYF. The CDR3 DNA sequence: TGCAGCGTTGAAGATCGCCTCTCCTACACAGATACGCAGTATTTT.

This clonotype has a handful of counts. The CDR3 nucleotides are TGCGCCAGCAGATCACTAGCGACTAGCACAGATACGCAGTATTTT. As protein: CASRSLATSTDTQYF. The chain combines TRBV5-1 with TRBJ2-3; 7 nucleotides match TRBD2. CDR1 is SGHRS, CDR2 YFSETQ, per germline. The CDR3 has 15 amino acids. With V trimmed by 5 bases and J by 0 bases, 6 bases remained unmatched. Full variable domain (rest looked up from reference TRBV5-1 and TRBJ2-3): KAGVTQTPRYLIKTRGQQVTLSCSPISGHRSVSWYQQTPGQGLQFLFEYFSETQRNKGNFPGRFSGRQFSNSRSEMNVSTLELGDSALYLCASRSLATSTDTQYFGPGTRLTVL.

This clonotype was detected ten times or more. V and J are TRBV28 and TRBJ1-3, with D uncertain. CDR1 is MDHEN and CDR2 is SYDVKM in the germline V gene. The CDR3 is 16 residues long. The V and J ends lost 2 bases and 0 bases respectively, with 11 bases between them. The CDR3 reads CASSLAATSSGNTIYF. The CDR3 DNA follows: TGTGCCAGCAGTTTAGCAGCAACCAGCTCTGGAAACACCATATATTTT.

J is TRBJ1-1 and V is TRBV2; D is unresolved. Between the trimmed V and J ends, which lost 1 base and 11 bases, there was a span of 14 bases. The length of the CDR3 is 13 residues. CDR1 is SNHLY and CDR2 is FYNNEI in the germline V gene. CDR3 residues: CASSEGRSLWAFF. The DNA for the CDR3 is TGTGCCAGCAGTGAAGGCAGGAGTCTATGGGCTTTCTTT.

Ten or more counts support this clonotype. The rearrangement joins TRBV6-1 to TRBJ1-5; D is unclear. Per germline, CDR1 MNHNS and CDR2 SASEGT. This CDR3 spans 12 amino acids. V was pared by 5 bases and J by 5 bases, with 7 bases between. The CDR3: CASSPGYQPQHF. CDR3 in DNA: TGTGCCAGCAGTCCTGGGTATCAGCCCCAGCATTTT.

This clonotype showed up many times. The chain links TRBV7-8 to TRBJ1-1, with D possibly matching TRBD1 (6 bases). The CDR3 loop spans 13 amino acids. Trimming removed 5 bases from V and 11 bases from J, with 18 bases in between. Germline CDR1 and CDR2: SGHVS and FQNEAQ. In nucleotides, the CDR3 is TGTGCCAGCAGCGAACAGGGCCAAAGGGGGGCTTTCTTT. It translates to CASSEQGQRGAFF.

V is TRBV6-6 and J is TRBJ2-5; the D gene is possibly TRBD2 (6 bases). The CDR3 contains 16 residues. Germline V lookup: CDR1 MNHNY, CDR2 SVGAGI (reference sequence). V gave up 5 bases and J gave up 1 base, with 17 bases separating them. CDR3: CASSPGLLLGQETQYF. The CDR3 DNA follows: TGTGCCAGCAGTCCGGGACTCCTCTTGGGCCAAGAGACCCAGTACTTC.

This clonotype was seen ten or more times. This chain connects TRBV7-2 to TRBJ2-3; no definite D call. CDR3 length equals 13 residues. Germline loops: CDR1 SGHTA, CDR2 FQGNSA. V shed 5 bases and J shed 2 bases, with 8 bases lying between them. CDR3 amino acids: CASSPFFTDTQYF. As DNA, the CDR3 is TGTGCCAGCAGCCCGTTCTTCACAGATACGCAGTATTTT.

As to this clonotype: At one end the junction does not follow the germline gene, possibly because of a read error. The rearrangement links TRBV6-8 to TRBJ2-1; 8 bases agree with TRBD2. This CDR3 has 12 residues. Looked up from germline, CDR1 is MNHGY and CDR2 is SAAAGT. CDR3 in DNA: TGTGCCAGCAGTTACTCGACAGCGGGGGCTTATTTC. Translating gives CASSYSTAGAYF.

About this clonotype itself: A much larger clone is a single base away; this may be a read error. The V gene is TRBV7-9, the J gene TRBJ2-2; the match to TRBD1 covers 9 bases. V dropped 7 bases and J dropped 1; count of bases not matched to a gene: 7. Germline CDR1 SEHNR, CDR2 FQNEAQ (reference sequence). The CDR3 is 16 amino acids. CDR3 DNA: TGTGCCAGCACGCCCATGGGACAGGGGAACACCGGGGAGCTGTTTTTT. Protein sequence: CASTPMGQGNTGELFF.

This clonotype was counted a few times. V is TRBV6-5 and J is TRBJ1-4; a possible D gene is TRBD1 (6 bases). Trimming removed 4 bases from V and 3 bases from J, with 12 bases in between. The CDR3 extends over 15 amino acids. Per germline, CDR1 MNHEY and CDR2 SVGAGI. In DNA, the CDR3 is TGTGCCAGCAGTTCCTCTTGGACAGCTAATGAAAAACTGTTTTTT. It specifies CASSSSWTANEKLFF.

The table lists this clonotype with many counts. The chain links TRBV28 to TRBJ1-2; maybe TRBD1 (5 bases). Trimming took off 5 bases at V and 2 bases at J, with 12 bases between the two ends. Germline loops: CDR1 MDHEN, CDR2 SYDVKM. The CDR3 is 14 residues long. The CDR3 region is CASSPHRDNYGYTF. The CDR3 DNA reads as TGTGCCAGCAGTCCACACCGGGACAACTATGGCTACACCTTC.

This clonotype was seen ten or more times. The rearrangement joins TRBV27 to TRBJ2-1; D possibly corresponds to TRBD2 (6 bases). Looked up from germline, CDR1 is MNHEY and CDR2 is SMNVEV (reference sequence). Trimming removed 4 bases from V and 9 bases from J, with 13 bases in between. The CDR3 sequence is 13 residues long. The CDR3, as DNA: TGTGCCAGCAGTTCGGGACTCCGAGGTGAGCAGTTCTTC. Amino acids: CASSSGLRGEQFF.

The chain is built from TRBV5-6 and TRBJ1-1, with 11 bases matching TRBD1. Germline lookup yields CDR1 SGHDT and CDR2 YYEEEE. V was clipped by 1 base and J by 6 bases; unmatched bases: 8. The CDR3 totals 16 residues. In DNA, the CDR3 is TGTGCCAGCAGCTTGCGAAGGGACAGGGGGGAATCTGAAGCTTTCTTT. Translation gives CASSLRRDRGESEAFF.

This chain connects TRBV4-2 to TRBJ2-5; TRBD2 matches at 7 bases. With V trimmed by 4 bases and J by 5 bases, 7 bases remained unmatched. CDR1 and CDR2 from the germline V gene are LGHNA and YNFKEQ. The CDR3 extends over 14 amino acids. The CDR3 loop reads CASSPGRAEETQYF. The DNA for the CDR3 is TGTGCCAGCAGCCCGGGGAGGGCGGAGGAGACCCAGTACTTC.

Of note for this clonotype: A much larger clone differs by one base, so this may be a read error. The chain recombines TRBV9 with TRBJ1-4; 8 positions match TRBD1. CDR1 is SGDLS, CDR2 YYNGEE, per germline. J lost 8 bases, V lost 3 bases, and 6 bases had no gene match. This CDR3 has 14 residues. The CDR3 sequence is CASSATGVGEKLFF. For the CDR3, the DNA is TGTGCCAGCAGCGCGACAGGGGTAGGGGAAAAACTGTTTTTT.

The CDR3 reads CASSMRVPGTGNTIYF. The DNA of the CDR3 is TGTGCCAGTAGTATGAGGGTTCCGGGGACTGGAAACACCATATATTTT. V gene TRBV19 combines with J gene TRBJ1-3; the D is unclear. V lost 3 bases to trimming and J lost 2 bases, with 14 bases between them. The germline V gene encodes CDR1 LNHDA and CDR2 SQIVND (reference sequence). The CDR3 sequence is 16 residues long.

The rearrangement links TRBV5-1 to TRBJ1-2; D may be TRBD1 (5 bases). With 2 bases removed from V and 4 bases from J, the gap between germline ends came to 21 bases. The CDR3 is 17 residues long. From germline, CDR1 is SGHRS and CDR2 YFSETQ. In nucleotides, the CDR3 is TGCGCCAGCAGCTTAGGGGTCCTCCCCTCTCAGAGCTATGGCTACACCTTC. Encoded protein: CASSLGVLPSQSYGYTF.

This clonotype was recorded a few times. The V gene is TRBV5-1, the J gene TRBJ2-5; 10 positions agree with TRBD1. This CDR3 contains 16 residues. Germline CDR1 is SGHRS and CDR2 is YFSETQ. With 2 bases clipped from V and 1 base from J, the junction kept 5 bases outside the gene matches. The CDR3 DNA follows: TGCGCCAGCAGCTTCGGACAGGGGGGAATCCAAGAGACCCAGTACTTC. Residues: CASSFGQGGIQETQYF.

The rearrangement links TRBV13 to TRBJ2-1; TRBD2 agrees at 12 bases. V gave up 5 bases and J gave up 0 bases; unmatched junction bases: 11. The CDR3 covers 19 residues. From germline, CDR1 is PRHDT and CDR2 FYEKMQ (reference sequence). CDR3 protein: CASSPGLAGRGSSYNEQFF. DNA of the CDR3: TGTGCCAGCAGCCCCGGACTAGCGGGGAGGGGAAGCTCCTACAATGAGCAGTTCTTC.

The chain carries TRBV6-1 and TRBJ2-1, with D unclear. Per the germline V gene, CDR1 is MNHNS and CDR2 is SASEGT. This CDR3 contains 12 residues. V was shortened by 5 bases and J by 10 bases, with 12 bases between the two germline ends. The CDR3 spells CASSPGKEEQFF. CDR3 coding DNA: TGTGCCAGCAGTCCCGGCAAGGAGGAGCAGTTCTTC.

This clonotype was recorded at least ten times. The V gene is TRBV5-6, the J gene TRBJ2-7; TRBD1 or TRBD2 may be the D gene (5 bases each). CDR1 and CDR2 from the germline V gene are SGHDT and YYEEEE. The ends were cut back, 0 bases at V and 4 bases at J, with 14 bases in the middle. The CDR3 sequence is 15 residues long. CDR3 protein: CASSLEGPGGYEQYF. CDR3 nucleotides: TGTGCCAGCAGCTTGGAGGGGCCTGGGGGTTACGAGCAGTACTTC. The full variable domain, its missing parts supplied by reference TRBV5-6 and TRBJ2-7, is DAGVTQSPTHLIKTRGQQVTLRCSPKSGHDTVSWYQQALGQGPQFIFQYYEEEERQRGNFPDRFSGHQFPNYSSELNVNALLLGDSALYLCASSLEGPGGYEQYFGPGTRLTVT.